The rows below give T cell receptor beta chains drawn from one sample of a study of T cell responses to AZD1222 COVID-19 vaccine. Using immunoSEQ multiplex PCR, the repertoire was profiled, and TCRdb retains in-frame clones only, with some absent. The sample consists of 150,000 to 200,000 clones, around 89% of them appearing once. The sequenced sample was peripheral blood, obtained 28 days after the second dose of the MenACWY control vaccine. Source of these receptors: an adult who received the MenACWY meningococcal vaccine as a control. Each CDR3 is given with its conserved first and last residue. The D gene is left open where the match is weak. Not all rows give a size; the values are once, few, many and, for expanded clones, a class.

D: NA
V: TRBV7-8
size: NA
J: TRBJ1-1
DNA: TGTGCCAGCAGCCCCAGGGTCCTTAATGCTGAAGCTTTCTTT
CDR3: CASSPRVLNAEAFF

D: TRBD1
V: TRBV10-3
size: NA
J: TRBJ1-3
DNA: TGTGCCATCAGCGCAACAGGGGGCGCGGGAGGAAACACCATATATTTT
CDR3: CAISATGGAGGNTIYF

D: NA
V: TRBV6-5
size: NA
J: TRBJ2-7
DNA: TGTGCCAGCAGTTGGTCGTCAGGCGGAACCTACGAGCAGTACTTC
CDR3: CASSWSSGGTYEQYF

D: NA
V: TRBV6-5
size: NA
J: TRBJ1-1
DNA: TGTGCCAGCAACCCTGTGGGGGCGGGTGTCACTGAAGCTTTCTTT
CDR3: CASNPVGAGVTEAFF

D: NA
V: TRBV18
size: NA
J: TRBJ1-6
DNA: TGTGCCAGCTCACCATCAGAGGTGGAGGCCCTCCACTTT
CDR3: CASSPSEVEALHF

D: NA
V: TRBV5-8
size: NA
J: TRBJ1-3
DNA: TGTGCCAGCAGCCCGCAGGGGCGTCGGAACACCATATATTTT
CDR3: CASSPQGRRNTIYF

D: NA
V: TRBV4-2
size: NA
J: TRBJ2-5
DNA: TGTGCCAGCAGCCAAGACGGGCAGCGGGAGACCCAGTACTTC
CDR3: CASSQDGQRETQYF

D: NA
V: TRBV7-2
size: once
J: TRBJ1-2
DNA: TGTGCCAGCCGGGACGGAGCTAACTATGGCTACACCTTC
CDR3: CASRDGANYGYTF

D: TRBD1
V: TRBV10-3
size: NA
J: TRBJ2-1
DNA: TGTGCCATCAGTGAGTCGACAGGGGTATACAATGAGCAGTTCTTC
CDR3: CAISESTGVYNEQFF

D: TRBD1
V: TRBV14
size: NA
J: TRBJ1-2
DNA: TGTGCCAGCAGCCACGCCGGGACAGCGGGTGGCTACACCTTC
CDR3: CASSHAGTAGGYTF

D: NA
V: TRBV28
size: NA
J: TRBJ1-1
DNA: TGTGCCAGCAGTTTTTTCGCGAACACTGAAGCTTTCTTT
CDR3: CASSFFANTEAFF

D: NA
V: TRBV7-2
size: few
J: TRBJ2-3
DNA: TGTGCCAGCAGCTTCCCGTGGGAGGGCACAGATACGCAGTATTTT
CDR3: CASSFPWEGTDTQYF

D: NA
V: TRBV5-1
size: once
J: TRBJ1-1
DNA: TGCGCCAGCAGCTCCCTTGGACGCGTTGGTGAAGCTTTCTTT
CDR3: CASSSLGRVGEAFF

D: NA
V: TRBV24-1
size: NA
J: TRBJ2-1
DNA: TGTGCCACCAGTGACCTAAGGTTCGGGAGCCACAATGAGCAGTTCTTC
CDR3: CATSDLRFGSHNEQFF

D: NA
V: TRBV5-1
size: NA
J: TRBJ2-3
DNA: TGCGCCAGCAGCTTGGAAGGGTCTGAAGATACGCAGTATTTT
CDR3: CASSLEGSEDTQYF

D: TRBD1
V: TRBV5-6
size: NA
J: TRBJ2-1
DNA: TGTGCCAGCAGCTCAGGGGGTGATGAGCAGTTCTTC
CDR3: CASSSGGDEQFF

D: TRBD1
V: TRBV27
size: NA
J: TRBJ2-7
DNA: TGTGCCAGCAGTCTTAAATCCGGGACAGGGACCTACGAGCAGTACTTC
CDR3: CASSLKSGTGTYEQYF

D: NA
V: TRBV11-2
size: NA
J: TRBJ2-7
DNA: TGTGCCAGCAGCCCGCACGCCTACGAGCAGTACTTC
CDR3: CASSPHAYEQYF

D: TRBD2
V: TRBV2
size: NA
J: TRBJ2-2
DNA: TGTGCCAGCAGTCGACTAGCGGGGGCCACCGGGGAGCTGTTTTTT
CDR3: CASSRLAGATGELFF

D: NA
V: TRBV27
size: NA
J: TRBJ1-1
DNA: TGTGCCAGCAGTTTATCGAGGAGCTTGGGGGGAACTGAAGCTTTCTTT
CDR3: CASSLSRSLGGTEAFF

D: TRBD2
V: TRBV13
size: NA
J: TRBJ2-7
DNA: TGTGCCAGCAGTTCTACTAGCGAGATATCCTACGAGCAGTACTTC
CDR3: CASSSTSEISYEQYF

D: TRBD2
V: TRBV7-8
size: NA
J: TRBJ2-7
DNA: TGTGCCAGCAGCCGAACGGGACTAGGTCATGAGCAGTACTTC
CDR3: CASSRTGLGHEQYF

D: TRBD1
V: TRBV29-1
size: NA
J: TRBJ1-2
DNA: TGCAGCGGTACAGGGGACTATGGCTACACCTTC
CDR3: CSGTGDYGYTF

D: NA
V: TRBV30
size: NA
J: TRBJ1-3
DNA: TGTGCCTGGAGTGTAGGCCTCGGCAGAGGAAACACCATATATTTT
CDR3: CAWSVGLGRGNTIYF

D: NA
V: TRBV27
size: NA
J: TRBJ1-2
DNA: TGTGCCAGCAGTTTATCGGAGGGGGAGGGTTTCTATGGCTACACCTTC
CDR3: CASSLSEGEGFYGYTF

D: NA
V: TRBV7-8
size: NA
J: TRBJ2-5
DNA: TGTGCCAGCAGCCGCCCGGCAGCGTCCCAAGAGACCCAGTACTTC
CDR3: CASSRPAASQETQYF

D: TRBD2
V: TRBV28
size: NA
J: TRBJ2-1
DNA: TGTGCCAGCAGTTCTGCTAGCGGGGGCTACAATGAGCAGTTCTTC
CDR3: CASSSASGGYNEQFF

D: NA
V: TRBV19
size: NA
J: TRBJ2-2
DNA: TGTGCCAGTAGTATTACGGGGATCCGCACCGGGGAGCTGTTTTTT
CDR3: CASSITGIRTGELFF

D: NA
V: TRBV6-6
size: NA
J: TRBJ2-5
DNA: TGTGCCAGCAGTAACAGGAATGGGGAGACCCAGTACTTC
CDR3: CASSNRNGETQYF

D: NA
V: TRBV9
size: NA
J: TRBJ2-1
DNA: TGTGCCAGCAGCGCCCCCTGGGACGCCGCCTACAATGAGCAGTTCTTC
CDR3: CASSAPWDAAYNEQFF

D: TRBD2
V: TRBV7-2
size: NA
J: TRBJ2-2
DNA: TGTGCCAGCAGCCGGGGACCGGGACTAGCGGGAGAAGGCGGGGAGCTGTTTTTT
CDR3: CASSRGPGLAGEGGELFF

D: NA
V: TRBV6-5
size: NA
J: TRBJ2-7
DNA: TGTGCCAGCAGTTACTCGAGCGACGAGCAGTACTTC
CDR3: CASSYSSDEQYF

D: TRBD1
V: TRBV12-3/TRBV12-4
size: NA
J: TRBJ1-2
DNA: TGTGCCAGCACCCTCGACAGGGCGGGCGGCTACACCTTC
CDR3: CASTLDRAGGYTF

D: NA
V: TRBV6-6
size: NA
J: TRBJ2-1
DNA: TGTGCCAGCAGTACACAGGGTCCTAATGAGCAGTTCTTC
CDR3: CASSTQGPNEQFF

D: NA
V: TRBV6-4
size: NA
J: TRBJ2-3
DNA: TGTGCCAGCAGTGACTCTCCGGCCCCTGAGGGAACGCAGTATTTT
CDR3: CASSDSPAPEGTQYF

D: TRBD2
V: TRBV12-5
size: NA
J: TRBJ2-5
DNA: TGTGCTAGTGGTTTGGGAGTAGCGGGAGCCCAAGAGACCCAGTACTTC
CDR3: CASGLGVAGAQETQYF

D: NA
V: TRBV7-6
size: NA
J: TRBJ2-7
DNA: TGTGCCAGCAGCTCCACCCAGGGGAGGGGGCACTACGAGCAGTACTTC
CDR3: CASSSTQGRGHYEQYF

D: NA
V: TRBV19
size: NA
J: TRBJ1-5
DNA: TGTGCCACCACGCCCTCAGGGACGCCCCAGCATTTT
CDR3: CATTPSGTPQHF

D: NA
V: TRBV7-3
size: NA
J: TRBJ2-1
DNA: TGTGCCAGCAGCTCCCGGCCCGTGGGGCCAGCCTACAATGAGCAGTTCTTC
CDR3: CASSSRPVGPAYNEQFF

D: TRBD1
V: TRBV6-5
size: NA
J: TRBJ2-7
DNA: TGTGCCAGCAGGCGAGGGACAGAGGGGTACGAGCAGTACTTC
CDR3: CASRRGTEGYEQYF

D: NA
V: TRBV6-5
size: NA
J: TRBJ1-5
DNA: TGTGCCAGCAGTTTCTCAGGGTTTCAGCCCCAGCATTTT
CDR3: CASSFSGFQPQHF

D: NA
V: TRBV20-1
size: NA
J: TRBJ2-3
DNA: TGCAGTGCTAGGCGCGATACGCAGTATTTT
CDR3: CSARRDTQYF

D: NA
V: TRBV15
size: once
J: TRBJ1-4
DNA: TGTGCCACCAGCAGAGATAGTCCTGGGGAAAAACTGTTTTTT
CDR3: CATSRDSPGEKLFF

D: NA
V: TRBV7-9
size: once
J: TRBJ1-2
DNA: TGTGCCAGCAGCCCCGACCCGGCCAGGATAGCTAACTATGGCTACACCTTC
CDR3: CASSPDPARIANYGYTF

D: NA
V: TRBV12-3/TRBV12-4
size: NA
J: TRBJ1-2
DNA: TGTGCCAGCAACTCAGGGATTCTCTATGGCTACACCTTC
CDR3: CASNSGILYGYTF

D: NA
V: TRBV5-1
size: NA
J: TRBJ2-1
DNA: TGCGCCAGCAGTACGGGCCCAGAGCAGTTCTTC
CDR3: CASSTGPEQFF

D: NA
V: TRBV12-3/TRBV12-4
size: NA
J: TRBJ1-1
DNA: TGTGCCAGCAGTAGGGACTACGGGACTGAAGCTTTCTTT
CDR3: CASSRDYGTEAFF

D: NA
V: TRBV27
size: NA
J: TRBJ1-1
DNA: TGTGCCAGCAGAAGGGGATTAGAAAACACTGAAGCTTTCTTT
CDR3: CASRRGLENTEAFF

D: TRBD2
V: TRBV6-2/TRBV6-3
size: NA
J: TRBJ2-1
DNA: TGTGCCAGCAGTTACGGGGGGGAGGGCTACAATGAGCAGTTCTTC
CDR3: CASSYGGEGYNEQFF

D: NA
V: TRBV7-9
size: NA
J: TRBJ1-2
DNA: TGTGCCAGCAGCTTCGGGGGGCCGGATGGCTACACCTTC
CDR3: CASSFGGPDGYTF

D: TRBD2
V: TRBV27
size: NA
J: TRBJ2-2
DNA: TGTGCCAGCAGCCCCTCATCCTGGCTAGCGGGAGTGAGTGACACCGGGGAGCTGTTTTTT
CDR3: CASSPSSWLAGVSDTGELFF